This is a list of T cell receptor beta chains from one sample in a study of cytomegalovirus exposure and HLA in healthy donors. Data came from immunoSEQ multiplex PCR; TCRdb stores just in-frame clones and leaves some out. The table includes around 75,000 clones, around four fifths detected once. The specimen sequenced was PBMCs. The origin of the receptors is a man aged 30 to 39 in good health and CMV-seronegative. CDR3s include the opening cysteine and the closing phenylalanine or tryptophan. A D gene is named only where the DNA matches it firmly. Clone size, where shown, is once, few, many, or a class for clones that have expanded.

. . TRBJ1-1 TRBV28 TGTGCCAGCAGCGGGTTATCCACTGAAGCTTTCTTT CASSGLSTEAFF
. . TRBJ1-3 TRBV28 TGTGCGACCCTCAGGGGCCGAAACACCATATATTTT CATLRGRNTIYF
. . TRBJ1-1 TRBV9 TGTGCCAGCAGCGTAAGCGGGGGTGGGACTGAAGCTTTCTTT CASSVSGGGTEAFF
. . TRBJ2-4 TRBV30 TGTGCCTGCCGCCAGGGGACCATTCCGTCCACTCTAGCCAAAAACATTCAGTACTTC CACRQGTIPSTLAKNIQYF
. . TRBJ2-1 TRBV6-5 TGTGCCAGCAGTACCGGGAGAATAGGTTACAATGAGCAGTTCTTC CASSTGRIGYNEQFF
. . TRBJ2-6 TRBV9 TGTGCCAGCAGCGCCGGACGACAGTCCTCTGGGGCCAACGTCCTGACTTTC CASSAGRQSSGANVLTF
TRBD1 few TRBJ1-6 TRBV9 TGTGCCAGCAGCGCCCGGACAGGGAATTCACCCCTCCACTTT CASSARTGNSPLHF
TRBD1 . TRBJ1-4 TRBV28 TGTGCCAGCAGTTACGCCCGGGGACAGCCTAATGAAAAACTGTTTTTT CASSYARGQPNEKLFF
TRBD1 . TRBJ2-7 TRBV7-2 TGTGCCAGCAGCCTCCGGGCGGGACAGGGGCAGTACGAGCAGTACTTC CASSLRAGQGQYEQYF
TRBD2 . TRBJ2-3 TRBV7-7 TGTGCTAGCAGCTTAGCTGCTAGCGGGGGGGATGATACGCAGTATTTT CASSLAASGGDDTQYF
TRBD2 . TRBJ2-5 TRBV14 TGTGCCAGCAGCCAAGATAAAAGCGGGAGGGGCCTCGGGACCCAGTACTTC CASSQDKSGRGLGTQYF
. once TRBJ2-7 TRBV4-3 TGCGCCAGCAGCCAAGCGGACAACTCCTACGAGCAGTACTTC CASSQADNSYEQYF
. . TRBJ2-2 TRBV19 TGTGCCAGTAGTATAGGGGGCGGCGCGAACACCGGGGAGCTGTTTTTT CASSIGGGANTGELFF
TRBD1 . TRBJ1-2 TRBV27 TGTGCCAGCAGTTTCACAGGGGGGAACTATGGCTACACCTTC CASSFTGGNYGYTF
TRBD1 . TRBJ2-5 TRBV5-1 TGCGCCATCGGGACAGGTGATATAGGAGAGACCCAGTACTTC CAIGTGDIGETQYF
TRBD2 . TRBJ2-1 TRBV4-3 TGCGCCAGCAGCCAAGATCAGGAAGCGGGGGTTTACAATGAGCAGTTCTTC CASSQDQEAGVYNEQFF
. . TRBJ1-2 TRBV10-3 TGTGCCTCCCGAAGGGCCGGGGTGGTAGCCTATGGCTACACCTTC CASRRAGVVAYGYTF
TRBD1 . TRBJ2-7 TRBV6-1 TGTGCCAGCAGTGCCCCAGGGGGCAGCTCGTTGAAGCAGTACTTC CASSAPGGSSLKQYF
. . TRBJ1-2 TRBV28 TGTGCCAGCAAAATCTCATCGACAGGCCATGGCTACACCTTC CASKISSTGHGYTF
TRBD1 . TRBJ1-2 TRBV7-9 TGTGCCAGCAGCTTAGGGGACAGGGGCATCCATGGCTACACCTTC CASSLGDRGIHGYTF
. . TRBJ1-4 TRBV7-6 TGTGCCAGCAGCTTAGAACCGATGTTCGCTGAGAAACTGTTTTTT CASSLEPMFAEKLFF
. once TRBJ1-5 TRBV4-3 TGCGCCAGCAGCCAGGAAGCAGGGATCAATCAGCCCCAGCATTTT CASSQEAGINQPQHF
. . TRBJ1-5 TRBV6-6 TGTGCCAGCAGATTTCAGGGGTTAGATCAGCCCCAGCATTTT CASRFQGLDQPQHF
. once TRBJ2-1 TRBV2 TGTGCCAGCAGTGGGGTGCCAGGGGGGAGGAATGAGCAGTTCTTC CASSGVPGGRNEQFF
. . TRBJ2-1 TRBV2 TGTGCCAGCGTTGGGGGGAGAGAGCAGTTCTTC CASVGGREQFF